This entry describes one T cell receptor beta chain. The entry originates in a study of shared clonotypes between healthy human individuals. Libraries were prepared by immunoSEQ multiplex PCR; TCRdb keeps only in-frame clonotypes and omits some of them. The table shows under 650,000 clones, with around 96% occurring only once. Per germline, CDR1 MRHNA and CDR2 SNTAGT. The CDR3 runs to 17 residues. With 0 bases clipped from V and 4 bases from J, the junction kept 7 bases outside the gene matches. The chain couples TRBV6-4 to TRBJ2-1, with 9 bases lining up with TRBD2. Sequencing was carried out using naive CD4+ T cells sorted from blood. Subset of the sample: CD45RA+ positively selected. The source is a woman aged 25 to 39 in good health. CDR3 in amino acids: CASSDSGGRAIYNEQFF. DNA of the CDR3: TGTGCCAGCAGTGACTCCGGCGGGAGGGCCATTTACAATGAGCAGTTCTTC.